The 12 T cell receptor beta chains below were found in one sample sequenced in a study of identical twins. TCRdb re-analysed the 5' RACE reads in MiXCR, keeping a single row per CDR3 protein. This sample has roughly 690,000 distinct CDR3 sequences, with roughly 6.2% found just once. Material for sequencing was naive T cells sorted from blood. These receptors were collected from a man aged 18 to 35 in good health.

Worth noting for this clonotype: With a much larger clone just one base away, this may be a read error. The CDR3 spells CSASRITEQFF. For the CDR3, the DNA is TGCAGTGCTAGTCGGATCACTGAGCAGTTCTTC. The rearrangement uses TRBV20-1 and TRBJ2-1; D unclear. Per germline, CDR1 DFQATT and CDR2 SNEGSKA (reference sequence). V was pared by 3 bases and J by 9 bases, with 9 bases between. The CDR3 is 11 residues long.

V and J are TRBV27 and TRBJ2-1; 16 nucleotides match TRBD2. V dropped 2 bases and J dropped 2; count of bases not matched to a gene: 6. CDR3 length: 19 residues. CDR1 and CDR2 from the germline V gene are MNHEY and SMNVEV (reference sequence). The CDR3 here is CASSLTGTSGRGPYNEQFF. The CDR3 DNA sequence: TGTGCCAGCAGTTTAACCGGGACTAGCGGGAGGGGGCCCTACAATGAGCAGTTCTTC.

Comment on this clonotype: Its ends do not fully match the called genes, so a read error is possible. The V call is TRBV5-1, the J call TRBJ2-3; TRBD2 matches 8 bases. The germline CDR1 and CDR2 sequences are SGHRS and YFSETQ. The CDR3 extends over 16 amino acids. The CDR3 DNA sequence: TGCGCCAGCAGCTCCCCTAGCGGGCTAAGCACAGAAACGCAGTATTTT. It translates to CASSSPSGLSTETQYF.

The rearrangement joins TRBV7-2 to TRBJ1-2; D not certain. Trimming pared 5 bases from V and 5 bases from J, leaving 12 bases between. Germline CDR1 SGHTA, CDR2 FQGNSA. This CDR3 comprises 13 residues. CDR3 amino acids: CASSGAGMYGYTF. The DNA of the CDR3 is TGTGCCAGCAGCGGCGCGGGGATGTATGGCTACACCTTC.

This clonotype was seen many times. The CDR3 nucleotides are TGCAGCGTTCGGCGAGCGGGAGGTCGCGAGCAGTACTTC. The encoded protein is CSVRRAGGREQYF. The chain links TRBV29-1 to TRBJ2-7; 9 positions agree with TRBD2. CDR1 SQVTM and CDR2 ANQGSEA come from the germline V gene. Germline trimming cut 5 bases from V and 6 bases from J; bases unmatched to any gene: 8. This CDR3 contains 13 residues.

This clonotype was detected ten times or more. The rearrangement links TRBV20-1 to TRBJ1-5; TRBD1 agrees at 8 bases. This CDR3 has 13 residues. From germline, CDR1 is DFQATT and CDR2 SNEGSKA (reference sequence). After removal of 4 bases from V and 7 bases from J, the junction contained 6 bases not matched to a gene. CDR3 coding DNA: TGCAGTGCTACGGACAGGGCTGGCCAGCCCCAGCATTTT. Its translation: CSATDRAGQPQHF.

The CDR3 is CASTASGTNSDTQYF. The CDR3 DNA reads TGTGCCAGCACCGCAAGCGGGACTAACTCAGATACGCAGTATTTT. The chain combines TRBV9 with TRBJ2-3, with 7 bases identical to TRBD2. The CDR3 consists of 15 residues. J gave up 4 bases and V 6 bases, and 11 bases lay outside the gene matches. Germline V gene data show CDR1 as SGDLS and CDR2 as YYNGEE.

The V and J genes are TRBV12-3 or TRBV12-4 and TRBJ1-6, with D maybe TRBD1 (6 bases). V was trimmed by 6 bases and J by 6 bases, leaving 9 bases between them. The CDR3 runs to 13 residues. CDR3 residues: CASRGQINSPLHF. CDR3 nucleotide sequence: TGTGCCAGCAGAGGACAGATTAATTCACCCCTCCACTTT.

There are a few counts of this clonotype. J is TRBJ2-7 and V is TRBV12-3 or TRBV12-4; weak D call: TRBD1 (6 bases). The CDR3 totals 15 residues. V was trimmed by 6 bases and J by 1 base, leaving 16 bases between them. For the CDR3, the DNA is TGTGCCAGCAGCAACGCCGGGACAATATCCTACGAGCAGTACTTC. Residues: CASSNAGTISYEQYF.

The chain employs TRBV19 and TRBJ1-1; unclear D gene. Per the germline V gene, CDR1 is LNHDA and CDR2 is SQIVND (reference sequence). The germline V and J ends were trimmed by 3 bases and 6 bases, with 11 bases remaining between them. The CDR3 consists of 13 residues. CDR3 residues: CASSILGPSEAFF. Here the CDR3 DNA reads TGTGCCAGTAGTATCCTCGGTCCGTCTGAAGCTTTCTTT.

This clonotype was recorded at least ten times. The genes are TRBV7-8 and TRBJ2-1, with D possibly matching TRBD2 (6 bases). Trimming shortened V by 3 bases and J by 1 base, and 13 bases separated the two germline ends. CDR1 is SGHVS and CDR2 is FQNEAQ in the germline V gene. The CDR3 totals 16 residues. The CDR3 is CASSFSAGPSYNEQFF. The CDR3 DNA sequence: TGTGCCAGCAGCTTTTCAGCGGGCCCTTCCTACAATGAGCAGTTCTTC.

The sample holds a few counts of this clonotype. The chain is built from TRBV4-2 and TRBJ2-1; 13 bases fit TRBD2. The V gene's germline CDR1 is LGHNA and CDR2 YNFKEQ. V gave up 2 bases and J gave up 8 bases; unmatched junction bases: 9. This CDR3 region has 17 residues. CDR3 sequence: CASSQLTGLAGVDEQFF. Written as DNA, the CDR3 is TGTGCCAGCAGCCAACTTACCGGACTAGCGGGAGTGGATGAGCAGTTCTTC.